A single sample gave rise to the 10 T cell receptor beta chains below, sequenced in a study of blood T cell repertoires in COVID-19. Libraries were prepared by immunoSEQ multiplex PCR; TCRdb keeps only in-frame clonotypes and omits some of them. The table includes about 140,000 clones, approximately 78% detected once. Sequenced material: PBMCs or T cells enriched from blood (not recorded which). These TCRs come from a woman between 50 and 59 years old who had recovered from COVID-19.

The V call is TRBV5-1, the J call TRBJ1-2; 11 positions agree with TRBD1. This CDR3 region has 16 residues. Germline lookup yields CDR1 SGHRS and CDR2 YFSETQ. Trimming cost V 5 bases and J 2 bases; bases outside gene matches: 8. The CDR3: CASSSSRDRGNYGYTF. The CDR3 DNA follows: TGCGCCAGCAGTTCTTCCCGGGACAGGGGGAACTATGGCTACACCTTC.

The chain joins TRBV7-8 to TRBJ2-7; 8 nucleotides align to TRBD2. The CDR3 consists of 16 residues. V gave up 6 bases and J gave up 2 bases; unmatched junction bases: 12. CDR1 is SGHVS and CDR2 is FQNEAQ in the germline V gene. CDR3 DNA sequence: TGTGCCAGCAGTATATCCGGGGGGGAAGTAACCTACGAGCAGTACTTC. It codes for CASSISGGEVTYEQYF. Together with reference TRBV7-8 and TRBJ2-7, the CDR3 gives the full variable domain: GAGVSQSPRYKVAKRGQDVALRCDPISGHVSLFWYQQALGQGPEFLTYFQNEAQLDKSGLPSDRFFAERPEGSVSTLKIQRTQQEDSAVYLCASSISGGEVTYEQYFGPGTRLTVT.

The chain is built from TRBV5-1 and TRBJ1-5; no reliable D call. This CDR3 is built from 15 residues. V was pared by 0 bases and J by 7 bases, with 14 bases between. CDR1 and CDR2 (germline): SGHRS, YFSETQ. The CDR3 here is CASSLVLQIRQPQHF. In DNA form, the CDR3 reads TGCGCCAGCAGCTTGGTTCTACAGATTCGCCAGCCCCAGCATTTT.

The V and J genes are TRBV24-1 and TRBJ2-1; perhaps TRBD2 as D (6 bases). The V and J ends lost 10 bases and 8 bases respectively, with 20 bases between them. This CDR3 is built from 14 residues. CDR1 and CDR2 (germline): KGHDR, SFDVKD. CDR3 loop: CATSAGFDFYEQFF. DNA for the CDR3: TGTGCCACGTCCGCGGGGTTTGATTTTTATGAGCAGTTCTTC.

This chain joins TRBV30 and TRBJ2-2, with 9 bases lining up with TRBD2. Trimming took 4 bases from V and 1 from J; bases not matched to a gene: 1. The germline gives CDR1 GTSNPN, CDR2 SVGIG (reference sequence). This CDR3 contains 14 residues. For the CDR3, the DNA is TGTGCCTGGACGCGGGGGGGGAACACCGGGGAGCTGTTTTTT. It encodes CAWTRGGNTGELFF.

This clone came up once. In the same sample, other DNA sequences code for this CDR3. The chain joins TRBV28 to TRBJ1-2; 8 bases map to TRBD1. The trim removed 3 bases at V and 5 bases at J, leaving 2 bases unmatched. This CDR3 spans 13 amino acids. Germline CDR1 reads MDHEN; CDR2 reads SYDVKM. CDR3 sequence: CASSFRGLYGYTF. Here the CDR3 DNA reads TGTGCCAGCAGTTTCAGGGGGCTTTATGGCTACACCTTC.

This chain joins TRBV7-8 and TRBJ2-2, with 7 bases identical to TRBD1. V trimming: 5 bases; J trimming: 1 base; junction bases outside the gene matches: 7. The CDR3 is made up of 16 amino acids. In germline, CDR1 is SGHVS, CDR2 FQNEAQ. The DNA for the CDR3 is TGTGCCAGCAGCGATTACAGGGGACAGAACACCGGGGAGCTGTTTTTT. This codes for CASSDYRGQNTGELFF. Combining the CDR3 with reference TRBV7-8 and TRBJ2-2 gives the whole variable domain GAGVSQSPRYKVAKRGQDVALRCDPISGHVSLFWYQQALGQGPEFLTYFQNEAQLDKSGLPSDRFFAERPEGSVSTLKIQRTQQEDSAVYLCASSDYRGQNTGELFFGEGSRLTVL.

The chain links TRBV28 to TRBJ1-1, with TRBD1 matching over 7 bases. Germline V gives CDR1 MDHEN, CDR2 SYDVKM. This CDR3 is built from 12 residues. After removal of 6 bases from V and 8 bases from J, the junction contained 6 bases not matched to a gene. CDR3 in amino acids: CASRQGPGEAFF. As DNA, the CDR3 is TGTGCCAGCAGACAGGGGCCCGGGGAAGCTTTCTTT.

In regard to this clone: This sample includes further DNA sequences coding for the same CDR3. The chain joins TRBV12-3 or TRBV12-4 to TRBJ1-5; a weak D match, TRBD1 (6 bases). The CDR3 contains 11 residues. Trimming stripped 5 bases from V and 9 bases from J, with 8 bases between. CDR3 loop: CASSSRGPQHF. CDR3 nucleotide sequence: TGTGCCAGCAGTAGCAGGGGGCCCCAGCATTTT.

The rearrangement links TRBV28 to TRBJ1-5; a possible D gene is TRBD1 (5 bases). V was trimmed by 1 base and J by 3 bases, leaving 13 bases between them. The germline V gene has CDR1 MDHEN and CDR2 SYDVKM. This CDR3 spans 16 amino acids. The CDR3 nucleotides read TGTGCCAGCAGTTTATTCAAGACAGCCTTCAATCAGCCCCAGCATTTT. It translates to CASSLFKTAFNQPQHF.